The following is a T cell receptor beta chain sequence with its context. These data come from a study of shared T cell receptors in the human thymus. The CDR3 consists of 12 residues. With V trimmed by 7 bases and J by 10 bases, 9 bases remained unmatched. From germline, CDR1 is MDHEN and CDR2 SYDVKM. TCRdb's copy holds only in-frame clones and misses some; the assay was immunoSEQ multiplex PCR. The sample consists of roughly 500,000 clones, around 82% of them appearing once. These same records also appear under a second study, on human thymus T cells. As that study records: Having surgery to correct congenital heart defects, healthy Finnish infants acted as the donors. From resections taken during corrective heart surgery, the thymus tissue was obtained. Related research has reported that thymic repertoires overlap highly among unrelated individuals.

The sample comprised thymocytes. This chain connects TRBV28 to TRBJ1-1; 7 bases match TRBD1. This clonotype originated in a boy in the first two years of life with a congenital heart defect. CDR3 amino acids: CASTRDRVRAFF. The CDR3 DNA follows: TGTGCCAGCACCCGCGACAGGGTTAGAGCTTTCTTT.